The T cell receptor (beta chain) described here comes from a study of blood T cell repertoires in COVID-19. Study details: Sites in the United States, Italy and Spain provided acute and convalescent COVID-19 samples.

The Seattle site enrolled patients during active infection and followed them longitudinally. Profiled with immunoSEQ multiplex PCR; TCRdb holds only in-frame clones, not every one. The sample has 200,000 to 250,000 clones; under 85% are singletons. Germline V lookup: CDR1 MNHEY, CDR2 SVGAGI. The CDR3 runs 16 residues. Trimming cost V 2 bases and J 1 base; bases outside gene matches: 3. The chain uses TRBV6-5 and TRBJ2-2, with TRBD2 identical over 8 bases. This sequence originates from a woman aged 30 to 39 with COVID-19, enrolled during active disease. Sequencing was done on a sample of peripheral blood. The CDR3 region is CASSYQAGGNTGELFF. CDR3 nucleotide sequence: TGTGCCAGCAGTTACCAGGCGGGAGGGAACACCGGGGAGCTGTTTTTT.